This T cell receptor beta chain was sequenced for a study of cytomegalovirus exposure and HLA in healthy donors. Study overall: Among the roughly 400 genotyped donors, 70% to 85% were placed in the Caucasian-associated ancestry cluster. Findings and limits, study-wide: Later analysis suggested most CMV-associated TCR beta chains were HLA-restricted. The listing of 150 to 200 TCR beta chains classed them as cytomegalovirus-associated. It was taken for granted in presence/absence analyses that sequencing depth across donors was roughly uniform.

Turning to this clone: What it binds is unknown.

The CDR3 contains 14 residues. Trimming removed 1 base from V and 8 bases from J, with 14 bases in between. CDR1 MNHNS and CDR2 SASEGT come from the germline V gene. 60 Vbeta and 13 Jbeta primers were used in PCR. This table comes from immunoSEQ multiplex PCR, and its TCRdb copy is limited to in-frame clones, with some not included. The data show approximately 170,000 clones, 75% to 85% seen once. The source of this sequence is a male donor in good health and CMV-seropositive. V gene TRBV6-1 combines with J gene TRBJ1-2; possible D gene TRBD1, 5 bases. The sample comprised PBMCs. Written as DNA, the CDR3 is TGTGCCAGCAGTGAAGGGTCGGGGGTGGGAGGCTACACCTTC. It specifies CASSEGSGVGGYTF.